This TCR beta chain was captured by sequencing in a study of breast tumors, draining lymph nodes, adjacent tissues. The CDR3 is 16 residues long. V dropped 7 bases and J dropped 8 bases, with 23 bases sitting between them. Germline assignment: CDR1 LNHDA and CDR2 SQIVND (reference sequence). Using its own MiXCR run on the multiplex PCR reads, TCRdb lists one record per CDR3 protein. The sample lists 140,000 or so distinct CDR3 sequences, approximately 32% occurring once. This clonotype appeared many times. Its antigen is undetermined. Study results and limitations: Luminal-like breast cancer showed significantly greater tumor-nontumor repertoire similarity than basal-like breast cancer did.

Axillary draining lymph nodes of breast cancer patients supplied the node samples. This receptor was obtained from a female donor with breast cancer. Some clones in this sample may be carry-over from other donors' samples. The V gene is TRBV19, the J gene TRBJ1-4, with D maybe TRBD1 (6 bases). The sequenced sample was axillary lymph node tissue. The CDR3 nucleotides read TGTGCCAGTAAGAATGGCAGGGGAACGGGAAACGAAAAACTGTTTTTT. Encoded protein: CASKNGRGTGNEKLFF. The full variable domain, rest sourced from reference TRBV19 and TRBJ1-4, is DGGITQSPKYLFRKEGQNVTLSCEQNLNHDAMYWYRQDPGQGLRLIYYSQIVNDFQKGDIAEGYSVSREKKESFPLTVTSAQKNPTAFYLCASKNGRGTGNEKLFFGSGTQLSVL.